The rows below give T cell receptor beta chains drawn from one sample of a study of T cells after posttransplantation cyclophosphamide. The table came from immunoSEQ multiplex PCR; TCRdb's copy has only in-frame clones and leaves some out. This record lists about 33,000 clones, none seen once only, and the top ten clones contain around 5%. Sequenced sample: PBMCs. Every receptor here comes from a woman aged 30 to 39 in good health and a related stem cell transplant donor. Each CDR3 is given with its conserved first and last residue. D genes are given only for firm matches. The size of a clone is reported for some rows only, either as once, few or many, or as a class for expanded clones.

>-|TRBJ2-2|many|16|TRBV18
CASSPPNRWGTGELFF
TGTGCCAGCTCACCACCGAACAGGTGGGGAACCGGGGAGCTGTTTTTT
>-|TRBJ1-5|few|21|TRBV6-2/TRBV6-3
CASSYLSDPVWPGQLNQPQHF
TGTGCCAGCAGTTATCTGAGCGATCCGGTTTGGCCGGGACAACTCAATCAGCCCCAGCATTTT
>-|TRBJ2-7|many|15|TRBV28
CASSLGGARPYEQYF
TGTGCCAGCAGTCTTGGGGGGGCCCGACCCTACGAGCAGTACTTC
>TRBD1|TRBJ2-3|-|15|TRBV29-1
CSVEGGTGGTDTQYF
TGCAGCGTTGAAGGCGGGACAGGGGGGACAGATACGCAGTATTTT
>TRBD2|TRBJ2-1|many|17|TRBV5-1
CASSLTPTSGGGDEQFF
TGCGCCAGCAGCTTGACCCCGACTAGCGGGGGGGGCGATGAGCAGTTCTTC
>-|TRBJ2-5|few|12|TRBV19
CASSPGQETQYF
TGTGCCAGTAGTCCCGGGCAAGAGACCCAGTACTTC
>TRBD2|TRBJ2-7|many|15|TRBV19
CASSITSGGAREQYF
TGTGCCAGTAGTATAACCAGCGGGGGAGCACGGGAGCAGTACTTC
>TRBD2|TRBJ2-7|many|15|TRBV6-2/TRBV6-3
CASKMTSGGTYEQYF
TGTGCCAGCAAGATGACTAGCGGGGGTACCTACGAGCAGTACTTC
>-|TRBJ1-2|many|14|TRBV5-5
CASSTGQSNYGYTF
TGTGCCAGCAGCACTGGACAGTCAAACTATGGCTACACCTTC
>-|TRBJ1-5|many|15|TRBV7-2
CASSLERAGNQPQHF
TGTGCCAGCAGCTTAGAGAGGGCAGGGAATCAGCCCCAGCATTTT
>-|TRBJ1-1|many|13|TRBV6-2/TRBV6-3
CASSTTGFTEAFF
TGTGCCAGCAGTACAACAGGGTTCACTGAAGCTTTCTTT
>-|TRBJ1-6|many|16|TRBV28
CASWDPGVTYNSPLHF
TGTGCCAGCTGGGACCCAGGGGTCACCTATAATTCACCCCTCCACTTT
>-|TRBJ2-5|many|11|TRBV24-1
CATSDGGIQYF
TGTGCCACCAGTGATGGCGGGATCCAGTACTTC
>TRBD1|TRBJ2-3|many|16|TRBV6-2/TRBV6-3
CASSYSRTGGTDTQYF
TGTGCCAGCAGTTACTCGAGGACAGGAGGCACAGATACGCAGTATTTT
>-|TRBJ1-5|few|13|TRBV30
CAWGQDSNQPQHF
TGTGCCTGGGGCCAGGATAGCAATCAGCCCCAGCATTTT
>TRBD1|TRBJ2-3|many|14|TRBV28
CASRPGRGRDTQYF
TGTGCCAGCAGGCCGGGCAGGGGGCGCGATACGCAGTATTTT
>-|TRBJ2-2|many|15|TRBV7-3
CASSLAGLNTGELFF
TGTGCCAGCAGCTTAGCCGGGTTAAACACCGGGGAGCTGTTTTTT
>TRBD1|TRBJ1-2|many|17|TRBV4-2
CASSQVGTAGGLYGYTF
TGTGCCAGCAGCCAAGTTGGGACAGCTGGAGGACTCTATGGCTACACCTTC
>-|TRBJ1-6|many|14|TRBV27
CASTSYKRGSPLHF
TGTGCCAGCACCTCCTACAAGCGGGGTTCACCCCTCCACTTT
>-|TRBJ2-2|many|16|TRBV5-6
CASSGDEGQITGELFF
TGTGCCAGCAGCGGCGACGAGGGGCAAATTACCGGGGAGCTGTTTTTT
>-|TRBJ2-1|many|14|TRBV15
CATRGRAGPNEQFF
TGTGCCACCAGGGGGCGGGCGGGGCCCAATGAGCAGTTCTTC
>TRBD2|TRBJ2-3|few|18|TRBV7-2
CASSFGLAVISRTDTQYF
TGTGCCAGCAGCTTTGGACTAGCGGTCATTTCACGCACAGATACGCAGTATTTT
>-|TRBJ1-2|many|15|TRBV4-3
CASSLQSDSAYGYTF
TGCGCCAGCAGCCTCCAAAGCGACAGTGCTTATGGCTACACCTTC
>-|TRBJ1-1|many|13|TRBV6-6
CASRKVMNTEAFF
TGTGCCAGCAGGAAGGTAATGAACACTGAAGCTTTCTTT
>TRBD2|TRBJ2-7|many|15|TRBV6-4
CASSGQRGGKYEQYF
TGTGCCAGCAGTGGCCAGCGGGGGGGTAAGTACGAGCAGTACTTC
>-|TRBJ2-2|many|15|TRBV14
CASSRFTTLPGELFF
TGTGCCAGCAGCCGGTTCACGACACTCCCCGGGGAGCTGTTTTTT
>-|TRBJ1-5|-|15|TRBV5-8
CASSLAVRANQPQHF
TGTGCCAGCAGCTTGGCGGTCAGGGCTAATCAGCCCCAGCATTTT
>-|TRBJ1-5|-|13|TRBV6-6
CASRTTTNQPQHF
TGTGCCAGCAGGACGACTACCAATCAGCCCCAGCATTTT
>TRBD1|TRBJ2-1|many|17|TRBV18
CASSPVVTGAGSNEQFF
TGTGCCAGCTCACCGGTGGTGACAGGGGCGGGGAGTAATGAGCAGTTCTTC
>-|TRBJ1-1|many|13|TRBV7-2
CASSHGQGYRAFF
TGTGCCAGCAGTCACGGCCAGGGCTATAGAGCTTTCTTT
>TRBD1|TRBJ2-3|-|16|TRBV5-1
CASSPRGTGFSDTQYF
TGCGCCAGCAGCCCGAGGGGGACAGGGTTTTCCGATACGCAGTATTTT
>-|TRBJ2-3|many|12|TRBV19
CASSVRADTQYF
TGTGCCAGTAGTGTCAGGGCAGATACGCAGTATTTT
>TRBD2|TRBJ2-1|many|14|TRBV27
CASSFRAGVREQFF
TGTGCCAGCAGTTTCCGAGCGGGGGTTCGGGAGCAGTTCTTC
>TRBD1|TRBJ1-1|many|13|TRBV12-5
CASLRGQDTEAFF
TGTGCTAGTTTGCGCGGACAGGACACTGAAGCTTTCTTT
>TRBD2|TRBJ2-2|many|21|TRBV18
CASSPAPGLVGLAGNTGELFF
TGTGCCAGCTCACCGGCGCCAGGGCTCGTTGGACTAGCGGGGAACACCGGGGAGCTGTTTTTT
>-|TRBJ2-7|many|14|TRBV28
CASSPTAFGYEQYF
TGTGCCAGCAGCCCGACAGCCTTCGGGTACGAGCAGTACTTC
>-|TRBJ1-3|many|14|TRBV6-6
CASRRQEAGNTIYF
TGTGCCAGCAGAAGACAGGAAGCTGGAAACACCATATATTTT
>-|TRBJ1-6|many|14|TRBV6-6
CASSYSGEDSPLHF
TGTGCCAGCAGTTACTCAGGGGAGGATTCACCCCTCCACTTT
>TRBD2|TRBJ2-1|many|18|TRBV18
CASSPLGTSGAAGDEQFF
TGTGCCAGCTCACCGTTGGGGACTAGCGGGGCGGCGGGCGATGAGCAGTTCTTC
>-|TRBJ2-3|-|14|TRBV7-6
CASSRQPGGDTQYF
TGTGCCAGCAGCCGACAACCAGGTGGAGATACGCAGTATTTT
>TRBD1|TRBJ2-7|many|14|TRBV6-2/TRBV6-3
CASRWDSGSYEQYF
TGTGCCAGCAGGTGGGACAGCGGAAGCTACGAGCAGTACTTC
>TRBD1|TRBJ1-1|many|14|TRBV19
CASSFGQGPAEAFF
TGTGCCAGTAGCTTTGGACAGGGGCCGGCTGAAGCTTTCTTT
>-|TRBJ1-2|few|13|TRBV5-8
CASSLGQSYGYTF
TGTGCCAGCAGCCTCGGACAGTCCTATGGCTACACCTTC